Presented here are 18 T cell receptor beta chains from one specimen sequenced in a study of CD8 T cells in ankylosing spondylitis. Findings and limits, study-wide: One TCR beta motif, made up of under ten highly homologous variants, appeared characteristic of ankylosing spondylitis blood.

Each CDR3 protein gets one entry after TCRdb re-called the 5' RACE reads with MiXCR. The table lists approximately 400,000 distinct CDR3 sequences, roughly a sixth of them singletons. No antigen has been assigned to these receptors. The sequenced sample consisted of blood, either unsorted or a sorted T cell fraction (not recorded which). These receptors originate from a male donor with ankylosing spondylitis.

The chain is built from TRBV6-1 and TRBJ2-5; D could derive from TRBD1 or TRBD2 (6 bases each). Germline values: CDR1 MNHNS, CDR2 SASEGT. Trimming took off 2 bases at V and 5 bases at J, with 12 bases between the two ends. CDR3 length equals 14 residues. The CDR3 coding sequence is TGTGCCAGCAGTGAAAGGGGGGCTTGGGAGACCCAGTACTTC. Translated, it gives CASSERGAWETQYF.

The rearrangement joins TRBV20-1 to TRBJ2-7; 8 bases match TRBD1. The CDR3 is 13 residues long. Losses at the gene ends were 5 bases for V and 3 bases for J; bases not matched to a gene: 6. Germline-derived CDR1 and CDR2 are DFQATT and SNEGSKA (reference sequence). CDR3 DNA: TGCAGTGCTTCGGGACAGGTTCACTACGAGCAGTACTTC. Amino acid sequence: CSASGQVHYEQYF.

This clonotype was picked up a small number of times. The chain combines TRBV6-1 with TRBJ2-5, with D perhaps TRBD1 or TRBD2 (6 bases each). The CDR3 contains 14 residues. The V and J ends lost 6 bases and 5 bases respectively, with 16 bases between them. The V gene's germline CDR1 is MNHNS and CDR2 SASEGT. This CDR3 reads CASRESGAGETQYF. The CDR3 DNA reads TGTGCCAGCAGGGAATCAGGGGCGGGGGAGACCCAGTACTTC.

J is TRBJ2-7 and V is TRBV10-3, with TRBD1 matching 7 bases. V shed 6 bases, J shed 3 bases, and the junction held 11 bases outside the gene matches. The germline V gene encodes CDR1 ENHRY and CDR2 SYGVKD. CDR3 length: 15 amino acids. Here the CDR3 reads CAISDTGALGYEQYF. The CDR3 DNA sequence: TGTGCCATCAGCGACACAGGGGCCCTCGGCTACGAGCAGTACTTC.

J is TRBJ2-1 and V is TRBV4-3; no clear D gene. V lost 0 bases, J lost 3 bases, and 18 bases lay in between. Germline V gene data show CDR1 as LGHNA and CDR2 as YSLEER. The CDR3 is 18 residues long. This chain's CDR3 is CASSQDQVPRNLYNEQFF. CDR3 DNA: TGCGCCAGCAGCCAAGATCAGGTCCCCAGGAATCTCTACAATGAGCAGTTCTTC.

There are many counts of this clonotype. Here the CDR3 reads CASTPPNTEAFF. In DNA, the CDR3 is TGTGCCAGCACCCCTCCGAACACTGAAGCTTTCTTT. The V call is TRBV6-5, the J call TRBJ1-1, with D uncertain. Trimming took off 7 bases at V and 1 base at J, with 7 bases between the two ends. CDR3 size: 12 residues. Looked up from germline, CDR1 is MNHEY and CDR2 is SVGAGI.

The chain links TRBV12-3 or TRBV12-4 to TRBJ1-6; D is perhaps TRBD1 (5 bases). Trimming cost V 5 bases and J 10 bases, with 12 bases left between them. This CDR3 spans 13 amino acids. CDR3 residues: CASSRAGGSPLHF. The CDR3 DNA is TGTGCCAGCAGTCGTGCCGGGGGATCACCCCTCCACTTT.

This clonotype was found a few times. CDR3: CASTLLGGLYGYTF. The DNA of the CDR3 is TGTGCCAGCACCTTGCTCGGGGGACTCTATGGCTACACCTTC. This chain uses TRBV28 with TRBJ1-2; D perhaps matches TRBD1 (5 bases). The CDR3 runs 14 residues. V was trimmed by 7 bases and J by 4 bases, leaving 16 bases between them. Germline loops: CDR1 MDHEN, CDR2 SYDVKM.

This clonotype came up a few times. CDR3 amino acids: CASSEEGRLTYNEQFF. The CDR3 DNA is TGTGCCAGCAGTGAAGAGGGCCGACTAACTTACAATGAGCAGTTCTTC. The genes are TRBV2 and TRBJ2-1, with a tentative D call TRBD2 (5 bases). V was shortened by 1 base and J by 4 bases, with 14 bases between the two germline ends. The germline V gene has CDR1 SNHLY and CDR2 FYNNEI. The CDR3 is 16 residues long.

This clonotype was observed a few times. The chain couples TRBV7-2 to TRBJ2-4, with unresolved D. V gave up 5 bases and J gave up 11 bases, with 16 bases separating them. The CDR3 has 13 amino acids. Germline V gene sequence: CDR1 SGHTA, CDR2 FQGNSA. In nucleotides, the CDR3 is TGTGCCAGCAGCCCAGTCACCCCCCCCGTTCAGTACTTC. Translation gives CASSPVTPPVQYF.

This clonotype was detected a few times. The chain joins TRBV18 to TRBJ2-5, with TRBD2 matching over 12 bases. CDR1 and CDR2 (germline): KGHSH, LQKENI. V lost 6 bases and J lost 1; bases outside the gene matches: 3. CDR3 length: 15 amino acids. CDR3 sequence: CASSMTSGGQETQYF. CDR3 coding DNA: TGTGCCAGCTCCATGACTAGCGGGGGCCAAGAGACCCAGTACTTC.

The chain links TRBV7-2 to TRBJ2-2; D is unresolved. The CDR3 spans 16 residues. V was shortened by 6 bases and J by 0 bases, with 14 bases between the two germline ends. Germline assignment: CDR1 SGHTA and CDR2 FQGNSA. The chain's CDR3 is CASRGGSFANTGELFF. The CDR3 DNA is TGTGCCAGCAGGGGTGGGTCCTTCGCGAACACCGGGGAGCTGTTTTTT.

This clonotype has ten or more counts. This rearrangement joins TRBV5-1 to TRBJ2-2; 13 positions agree with TRBD2. The CDR3 loop spans 17 amino acids. Germline V CDR1 and CDR2: SGHRS, YFSETQ. V trimming: 0 bases; J trimming: 4 bases; junction bases outside the gene matches: 3. Written as DNA, the CDR3 is TGCGCCAGCAGCTTGGCTGGACTAGCGGGAGTCACCGGGGAGCTGTTTTTT. Residues: CASSLAGLAGVTGELFF. Looking up the rest from reference TRBV5-1 and TRBJ2-2 gives the full variable domain: KAGVTQTPRYLIKTRGQQVTLSCSPISGHRSVSWYQQTPGQGLQFLFEYFSETQRNKGNFPGRFSGRQFSNSRSEMNVSTLELGDSALYLCASSLAGLAGVTGELFFGEGSRLTVL.

This clonotype has a handful of counts. This chain connects TRBV11-2 to TRBJ2-2; the match to TRBD1 covers 9 bases. This CDR3 region has 15 residues. Germline V gene lookup returns CDR1 SGHAT and CDR2 FQNNGV. V lost 5 bases and J lost 4; bases outside the gene matches: 5. The CDR3 here is CASSKGTGTTGELFF. CDR3 DNA: TGTGCCAGCAGCAAAGGGACAGGGACCACCGGGGAGCTGTTTTTT. The full variable domain, its missing parts supplied by reference TRBV11-2 and TRBJ2-2, is EAGVAQSPRYKIIEKRQSVAFWCNPISGHATLYWYQQILGQGPKLLIQFQNNGVVDDSQLPKDRFSAERLKGVDSTLKIQPAKLEDSAVYLCASSKGTGTTGELFFGEGSRLTVL.

The rearrangement joins TRBV27 to TRBJ1-5; the match to TRBD1 covers 9 bases. Germline CDR1 and CDR2: MNHEY and SMNVEV (reference sequence). After removal of 0 bases from V and 0 bases from J, the junction contained 6 bases not matched to a gene. This CDR3 spans 18 amino acids. CDR3 loop: CASSLSHTGGNSNQPQHF. The CDR3 nucleotides are TGTGCCAGCAGTTTATCCCATACAGGGGGCAATAGCAATCAGCCCCAGCATTTT.

This clonotype was picked up a small number of times. This chain links TRBV7-2 with TRBJ1-6; 7 bases agree with TRBD1. Germline assignment: CDR1 SGHTA and CDR2 FQGNSA. CDR3 length equals 15 residues. Unmatched junction bases numbered 11, after V lost 7 bases and J lost 8 bases. The CDR3 sequence: CASTTGEGAYSPLHF. The CDR3 DNA follows: TGTGCCAGCACCACCGGGGAGGGGGCCTATTCACCCCTCCACTTT.

V is TRBV27 and J is TRBJ2-2, with D tentatively TRBD2 (6 bases). V was pared by 2 bases and J by 0 bases, with 10 bases between. CDR1 is MNHEY, CDR2 SMNVEV, per germline (reference sequence). CDR3 size: 16 residues. In DNA, the CDR3 is TGTGCCAGCAGTTTAAAGGGGACTGCGAACACCGGGGAGCTGTTTTTT. Translation gives CASSLKGTANTGELFF.

This clonotype was observed a handful of times. The chain uses TRBV7-2 and TRBJ1-5; D is uncertain. Germline V CDR1 and CDR2: SGHTA, FQGNSA. V was trimmed by 4 bases and J by 5 bases, leaving 9 bases between them. The CDR3 spans 13 residues. DNA for the CDR3: TGTGCCAGCAGCTCCCTGAGGGATCAGCCCCAGCATTTT. This sequence encodes CASSSLRDQPQHF.